Shown below are 26 T cell receptor beta chains from a single sample sequenced in a study of control samples from healthy donors and cancer patients. The protocol was immunoSEQ multiplex PCR, while the TCRdb copy is restricted to in-frame clones and leaves out a portion. Here the sample spans 150,000 to 200,000 clones, 90% being singletons. Sequenced input: blood. These receptors originate from a woman aged 45-59 years in good health.

The J gene is TRBJ2-2, the V gene TRBV7-3; TRBD1 agrees at 7 bases. Unmatched junction bases numbered 11, after V lost 5 bases and J lost 5 bases. The CDR3 is 16 residues long. The V gene's germline CDR1 is SGHTA and CDR2 FQGTGA. CDR3 bases: TGTGCCAGCAGCCTTAGACCGGGACAGAAGACCGGGGAGCTGTTTTTT. It is translated as CASSLRPGQKTGELFF.

This clone was observed a few times. The V call is TRBV6-5, the J call TRBJ1-5, with D hard to call. This CDR3 is built from 13 residues. In germline, CDR1 is MNHEY, CDR2 SVGAGI. Trimming left V 8 bases short and J 2 bases short, with 10 bases between. The CDR3 region is CASLYRGNQPQHF. Written as DNA, the CDR3 is TGTGCCAGCTTGTACAGAGGCAATCAGCCCCAGCATTTT.

This chain uses TRBV10-3 with TRBJ2-2; no clear D. V was shortened by 3 bases and J by 6 bases, with 8 bases between the two germline ends. The CDR3 sequence is 13 residues long. Germline V lookup: CDR1 ENHRY, CDR2 SYGVKD. The CDR3 DNA sequence: TGTGCCATCAGTGAATTGGTACCCGGGGAGCTGTTTTTT. It codes for CAISELVPGELFF.

The chain combines TRBV16 with TRBJ1-1, with a tentative D call TRBD1 (6 bases). CDR1 and CDR2 (germline): KGHSY, FQNENV. Trimming cost V 4 bases and J 2 bases, with 14 bases left between them. This CDR3 has 15 amino acids. CDR3 DNA sequence: TGTGCCAGCAGCCCCACCTCAGGGGTTAACACTGAAGCTTTCTTT. Translating gives CASSPTSGVNTEAFF.

This sequence joins TRBV6-2 or TRBV6-3 and TRBJ1-1, with D possibly matching TRBD1 (5 bases). Germline V CDR1 and CDR2: MNHEY, SVGEGT. With 6 bases removed from V and 4 bases from J, the gap between germline ends came to 18 bases. The CDR3 is made up of 15 amino acids. Here the CDR3 DNA reads TGTGCCAGCAGCCACTCAGGGCGAGGTGGCACTGAAGCTTTCTTT. Translated: CASSHSGRGGTEAFF.

The V call is TRBV5-5, the J call TRBJ1-6, with D tentatively TRBD1 (6 bases). Germline assignment: CDR1 SGHKS and CDR2 YYEKEE (reference sequence). V was shortened by 2 bases and J by 8 bases, with 23 bases between the two germline ends. This CDR3 spans 18 amino acids. The CDR3 spells CASSLSTGTGISYSPLHF. CDR3 nucleotides: TGTGCCAGCAGCTTAAGTACAGGTACAGGGATTAGTTATTCACCCCTCCACTTT.

Here the CDR3 DNA reads TGCGCCAGCAGCTTGGGGGGACGCCAGCCCGACGAGCAGTACTTC. It encodes CASSLGGRQPDEQYF. The chain carries TRBV5-1 and TRBJ2-7; tentatively, D is TRBD1 or TRBD2 (5 bases each). Germline lookup yields CDR1 SGHRS and CDR2 YFSETQ. V lost 0 bases and J 5 bases, leaving 15 bases between the germline ends. The CDR3 runs 15 residues. Filled out from reference TRBV5-1 and TRBJ2-7, the complete variable domain reads KAGVTQTPRYLIKTRGQQVTLSCSPISGHRSVSWYQQTPGQGLQFLFEYFSETQRNKGNFPGRFSGRQFSNSRSEMNVSTLELGDSALYLCASSLGGRQPDEQYFGPGTRLTVT.

This chain uses TRBV7-9 with TRBJ1-2, with D hard to call. V lost 4 bases, J lost 6 bases, and 12 bases lay in between. Germline-derived CDR1 and CDR2 are SEHNR and FQNEAQ (reference sequence). The CDR3 is 13 residues long. The CDR3 loop reads CASSSRSIDGYTF. The CDR3 DNA sequence: TGTGCCAGCAGCTCGAGGTCTATCGATGGCTACACCTTC.

The chain is built from TRBV19 and TRBJ2-7; the D is unclear. The length of the CDR3 is 13 residues. Germline values: CDR1 LNHDA, CDR2 SQIVND (reference sequence). V lost 4 bases, J lost 2 bases, and 9 bases lay in between. DNA for the CDR3: TGTGCCAGTAGTAGCCCCGCAACCTACGAGCAGTACTTC. Its protein is CASSSPATYEQYF.

V is TRBV5-1 and J is TRBJ2-1; 14 nucleotides match TRBD2. Per the germline V gene, CDR1 is SGHRS and CDR2 is YFSETQ. The ends lost 4 bases at V and 10 bases at J; junction bases unmatched: 4. CDR3 length equals 14 residues. CDR3 nucleotides: TGCGCCAGCAGCCCGGGACTAGCGGGAGAAGAGCAGTTCTTC. It is translated as CASSPGLAGEEQFF.

V usage is TRBV7-3 and J usage is TRBJ1-2; D not resolved. CDR3 size: 10 residues. Germline CDR1 is SGHTA and CDR2 is FQGTGA. V was shortened by 5 bases and J by 6 bases, with 4 bases between the two germline ends. The CDR3 region has the DNA TGTGCCAGCAGCCGGGATGGCTACACCTTC. Its protein product is CASSRDGYTF.

The V and J genes are TRBV5-1 and TRBJ2-7, with no clear D. This CDR3 is 11 amino acids long. With 3 bases removed from V and 4 bases from J, the gap between germline ends came to 5 bases. Germline V gene sequence: CDR1 SGHRS, CDR2 YFSETQ. The CDR3 sequence: CASSSSYEQYF. CDR3 DNA: TGCGCCAGCAGCTCGAGTTACGAGCAGTACTTC.

The V gene is TRBV29-1, the J gene TRBJ2-3; the D gene is possibly TRBD2 (5 bases). Per germline, CDR1 SQVTM and CDR2 ANQGSEA. This CDR3 spans 11 amino acids. V gave up 7 bases and J gave up 1 base, with 6 bases separating them. Written as DNA, the CDR3 is TGCAGCGCCGGGGGCACAGATACGCAGTATTTT. Its translation: CSAGGTDTQYF.

As to this clone: At one end the junction does not follow the germline gene, possibly because of a read error. Within the sample, other DNA sequences also encode this same CDR3. This rearrangement joins TRBV6-2 or TRBV6-3 to TRBJ2-5; the match to TRBD2 covers 15 bases. Germline loops: CDR1 MNHEY, CDR2 SVGEGT. The CDR3 is 19 residues long. This CDR3 reads CASSYLGLAGGERQETQYF. As DNA, the CDR3 is TGTGCCAGCAGCTACTTGGGACTAGCGGGGGGCGAGAGACAAGAGACCCAGTACTTC.

The chain's CDR3 is CASSFRRDVWSSYNEQFF. The CDR3 DNA follows: TGTGCCAGCAGTTTTCGTCGGGATGTTTGGAGCTCCTACAATGAGCAGTTCTTC. This rearrangement joins TRBV27 to TRBJ2-1; possible D gene TRBD2, 5 bases. The germline CDR1 and CDR2 sequences are MNHEY and SMNVEV (reference sequence). CDR3 length: 18 amino acids. V was shortened by 3 bases and J by 0 bases, with 18 bases between the two germline ends.

The chain employs TRBV15 and TRBJ2-1; 7 positions agree with TRBD2. The CDR3 spans 15 residues. Germline loops: CDR1 LNHNV, CDR2 YYDKDF (reference sequence). The ends lost 2 bases at V and 9 bases at J; junction bases unmatched: 10. The chain's CDR3 is CATSRRRERAGEQFF. CDR3 in DNA: TGTGCCACCAGCAGACGGCGGGAGAGGGCAGGTGAGCAGTTCTTC.

This clone has only one observation. The rearrangement links TRBV6-4 to TRBJ1-2, with a weak D call TRBD1 (5 bases). CDR1 is MRHNA, CDR2 SNTAGT, per germline. V was cut by 4 bases and J by 7 bases, with 10 bases left in between. The CDR3 is 12 residues long. CDR3 sequence: CASSGGLGGYTF. The CDR3, as DNA: TGTGCCAGCAGTGGGGGCCTAGGTGGCTACACCTTC.

The chain combines TRBV4-3 with TRBJ1-3, with D possibly TRBD1 on 5 matching bases. With 0 bases removed from V and 6 bases from J, the gap between germline ends came to 12 bases. Looked up from germline, CDR1 is LGHNA and CDR2 is YSLEER. The CDR3 is made up of 15 amino acids. Written as DNA, the CDR3 is TGCGCCAGCAGCCAAGAAGGCAGGGTGGAAAACACCATATATTTT. Its protein product is CASSQEGRVENTIYF.

This chain links TRBV15 with TRBJ2-1, with 12 bases matching TRBD2. The CDR3 runs 20 residues. The germline gives CDR1 LNHNV, CDR2 YYDKDF (reference sequence). The V gene end was trimmed by 5 bases and the J gene end by 0 bases; junction bases not matched to a gene: 14. In DNA form, the CDR3 reads TGTGCCACCAGCTGGACCCGGGGACTAGCGGGTGTTAGCTCCTACAATGAGCAGTTCTTC. Encoded protein: CATSWTRGLAGVSSYNEQFF.

V and J are TRBV6-5 and TRBJ1-1; a possible D gene is TRBD1 (5 bases). This CDR3 region has 13 residues. Germline V gives CDR1 MNHEY, CDR2 SVGAGI. V dropped 7 bases and J dropped 5 bases, with 14 bases sitting between them. Here the CDR3 reads CASTAGKGTEAFF. The CDR3 region has the DNA TGTGCCAGCACAGCAGGGAAGGGTACTGAAGCTTTCTTT.

The rearrangement uses TRBV5-1 and TRBJ2-7; 9 positions match TRBD1. The V segment lost 4 bases and the J segment 1 base; nucleotides outside the gene matches: 9. The germline CDR1 and CDR2 sequences are SGHRS and YFSETQ. This CDR3 has 16 residues. The CDR3 coding sequence is TGCGCCAGCAGCCTGACCCCGGGACAGGGATCCTACGAGCAGTACTTC. It translates to CASSLTPGQGSYEQYF.

The CDR3 bases are TGTGCCAGCAGCGCGGGACAGGGGGCTCTTTATGGAAACACCATATATTTT. As protein: CASSAGQGALYGNTIYF. The genes are TRBV13 and TRBJ1-3; 12 bases agree with TRBD1. With 5 bases clipped from V and 3 bases from J, the junction kept 8 bases outside the gene matches. This CDR3 comprises 17 residues. Germline lookup yields CDR1 PRHDT and CDR2 FYEKMQ (reference sequence).

The chain joins TRBV5-8 to TRBJ2-1, with a possible D match to TRBD2 (5 bases). With 6 bases removed from V and 1 base from J, the gap between germline ends came to 14 bases. The CDR3 spans 15 residues. Germline V lookup: CDR1 SGHTS, CDR2 YDEGEE. The CDR3 DNA follows: TGTGCCAGCACCCGACGGGGTACGTCCTACAATGAGCAGTTCTTC. Translated: CASTRRGTSYNEQFF.

This chain uses TRBV13 with TRBJ2-7, with D possibly being TRBD2 (5 bases). V dropped 5 bases and J dropped 3 bases, with 11 bases sitting between them. Germline V gene sequence: CDR1 PRHDT, CDR2 FYEKMQ (reference sequence). CDR3 length: 13 residues. CDR3 loop: CASSAGILYEQYF. CDR3 nucleotides: TGTGCCAGCAGCGCCGGGATTCTCTACGAGCAGTACTTC.

The genes are TRBV28 and TRBJ1-2, with D unresolved. Between the trimmed V and J ends, which lost 2 bases and 5 bases, there was a span of 12 bases. CDR1 and CDR2 from the germline V gene are MDHEN and SYDVKM. This CDR3 is built from 14 residues. The CDR3 DNA sequence: TGTGCCAGCAGTTTAGGGCTGGGAGAGTATGGCTACACCTTC. Translated, it gives CASSLGLGEYGYTF.

The V and J genes are TRBV6-5 and TRBJ2-7, with 10 nucleotides matching TRBD2. Germline assignment: CDR1 MNHEY and CDR2 SVGAGI. This CDR3 region has 14 residues. The J segment lost 3 bases and the V segment lost 6 bases, leaving 5 bases of the junction unmatched. DNA of the CDR3: TGTGCCAGCAGCAGGACTAGCGGTATCTACGAGCAGTACTTC. Amino acids: CASSRTSGIYEQYF.